This entry describes one TCR beta chain. TCRdb's copy holds only in-frame clones and misses some; the assay was immunoSEQ multiplex PCR. This sample has fewer than 200,000 clones, with around 82% found just once. The CDR3 extends over 14 amino acids. V dropped 4 bases and J dropped 6 bases, with 13 bases sitting between them. CDR1 SGHTA and CDR2 FQGNSA come from the germline V gene. The data derive from a study of blood T cell repertoires in COVID-19. The sample was peripheral blood. The receptor was isolated from a man aged 70 or older with active or convalescent COVID-19. The genes are TRBV7-2 and TRBJ2-1; D is possibly TRBD2 (6 bases). Written as DNA, the CDR3 is TGTGCCAGCAGCTCGACTAGTGGGAGCAATGAGCAGTTCTTC. Encoded protein: CASSSTSGSNEQFF. The entire variable domain, with the rest obtained from reference TRBV7-2 and TRBJ2-1, is as follows: GAGVSQSPSNKVTEKGKDVELRCDPISGHTALYWYRQSLGQGLEFLIYFQGNSAPDKSGLPSDRFSAERTGGSVSTLTIQRTQQEDSAVYLCASSSTSGSNEQFFGPGTRLTVL.